These 24 T cell receptor beta chains originate from one sample sequenced in a study of blood T cell repertoires in COVID-19. The assay was immunoSEQ multiplex PCR, and TCRdb's table has in-frame clones only and misses some. The sample lists a few hundred thousand clones; 75% to 85% were seen once. Sequenced material: PBMCs or T cells enriched from blood (not recorded which). Source of these receptors: a man aged 25 to 40 with acute COVID-19.

This rearrangement joins TRBV5-1 to TRBJ2-1, with 9 bases matching TRBD1. The germline CDR1 and CDR2 sequences are SGHRS and YFSETQ. With V trimmed by 2 bases and J by 1 base, 1 base remained unmatched. This CDR3 spans 15 amino acids. The CDR3 region has the DNA TGCGCCAGCAGCTTACAGGGGGCATCCTACAATGAGCAGTTCTTC. The encoded protein is CASSLQGASYNEQFF.

The rearrangement joins TRBV7-3 to TRBJ2-2, with TRBD1 matching 11 bases. The V gene's germline CDR1 is SGHTA and CDR2 FQGTGA. V shed 4 bases and J 8 bases; nucleotides not matched to a gene: 3. CDR3 length equals 14 residues. CDR3 DNA sequence: TGTGCCAGCAGCTCGGACAGGGGGCGTGGGGAGCTGTTTTTT. As protein: CASSSDRGRGELFF.

The table lists this clone with a few counts. This sequence joins TRBV7-9 and TRBJ1-4; TRBD1 might be the D (6 bases). In germline, CDR1 is SEHNR, CDR2 FQNEAQ (reference sequence). V lost 1 base and J lost 7, with 13 bases in between. The CDR3 is made up of 15 amino acids. The CDR3 sequence is CASSLGRGAGEKLFF. In nucleotides, the CDR3 is TGTGCCAGCAGCTTAGGCCGGGGGGCAGGTGAAAAACTGTTTTTT. Full variable domain (rest looked up from reference TRBV7-9 and TRBJ1-4): DTGVSQNPRHKITKRGQNVTFRCDPISEHNRLYWYRQTLGQGPEFLTYFQNEAQLEKSRLLSDRFSAERPKGSFSTLEIQRTEQGDSAMYLCASSLGRGAGEKLFFGSGTQLSVL.

The V call is TRBV10-2, the J call TRBJ2-7, with 10 positions matching TRBD1. The CDR3 loop spans 13 amino acids. V was pared by 4 bases and J by 4 bases, with 1 base of the junction left unmatched. Germline V gives CDR1 WSHSY, CDR2 SAAADI. CDR3 nucleotide sequence: TGCGCCAGCAGTGGGGGACAGGGGTACGAGCAGTACTTC. Residues: CASSGGQGYEQYF.

The gene calls are TRBV10-3 and TRBJ1-2, with D tentatively TRBD1 (5 bases). V lost 3 bases, J lost 4 bases, and 9 bases lay in between. Germline CDR1 reads ENHRY; CDR2 reads SYGVKD. This CDR3 spans 13 amino acids. CDR3 bases: TGTGCCATCAGTGATATACAGGTCTATGGCTACACCTTC. Translated: CAISDIQVYGYTF.

This clone was seen more than once but under ten times. V is TRBV5-4 and J is TRBJ2-2, with 8 bases that match TRBD1. The germline CDR1 and CDR2 sequences are SGHNT and YYREEE (reference sequence). CDR3 length: 16 residues. J gave up 4 bases and V 5 bases, and 10 bases lay outside the gene matches. This chain's CDR3 is CASRPGQGASTGELFF. CDR3 sequence (DNA): TGTGCCAGCAGACCAGGTCAGGGGGCGAGCACCGGGGAGCTGTTTTTT.

The chain recombines TRBV3-1 (or the pseudogene TRBV3-2) with TRBJ1-5; 10 bases line up with TRBD1. The CDR3 is made up of 16 amino acids. Germline V gives CDR1 LGHDT, CDR2 YNNKEL (reference sequence). V lost 4 bases and J lost 2; bases outside the gene matches: 5. CDR3 protein: CASSRGQGIGNQPQHF. In DNA form, the CDR3 reads TGTGCCAGCAGCCGGGGACAGGGGATAGGCAATCAGCCCCAGCATTTT.

The chain carries TRBV28 and TRBJ2-7; TRBD1 agrees at 7 bases. The V segment lost 3 bases and the J segment 7 bases; nucleotides outside the gene matches: 15. Germline CDR1 is MDHEN and CDR2 is SYDVKM. This CDR3 spans 16 amino acids. The CDR3 nucleotides read TGTGCCAGCAGTTTTGTAGGGACAGCAATTGGCGATGAGCAGTACTTC. It translates to CASSFVGTAIGDEQYF.

The chain joins TRBV6-1 to TRBJ1-3; D is uncertain. V lost 3 bases to trimming and J lost 3 bases, with 9 bases between them. The CDR3 sequence is 14 residues long. CDR1 MNHNS and CDR2 SASEGT come from the germline V gene. CDR3 nucleotides: TGTGCCAGCAGTGATAAGCGGGTTGGAAACACCATATATTTT. The encoded protein is CASSDKRVGNTIYF.

V is TRBV19 and J is TRBJ1-6; tentative D call: TRBD1 (6 bases). This CDR3 region has 15 residues. V was trimmed by 3 bases and J by 7 bases, leaving 13 bases between them. CDR1 is LNHDA and CDR2 is SQIVND in the germline V gene (reference sequence). CDR3 DNA sequence: TGTGCCAGTAGTATCAAAGGGGGAAGAAATTCACCCCTCCACTTT. Protein product: CASSIKGGRNSPLHF.

With regard to this clone: This specimen includes other DNA sequences encoding the same CDR3. The chain has TRBV29-1 and TRBJ1-1; D remains ambiguous. The V gene's germline CDR1 is SQVTM and CDR2 ANQGSEA. CDR3 length equals 10 residues. V lost 4 bases to trimming and J lost 4 bases, with 4 bases between them. For the CDR3, the DNA is TGCAGCGTTGCAGTCACTGAAGCTTTCTTT. Amino acids: CSVAVTEAFF. The full variable domain, with the rest looked up from reference TRBV29-1 and TRBJ1-1, is SAVISQKPSRDICQRGTSLTIQCQVDSQVTMMFWYRQQPGQSLTLIATANQGSEATYESGFVIDKFPISRPNLTFSTLTVSNMSPEDSSIYLCSVAVTEAFFGQGTRLTVV.

This clone has more than one count but fewer than ten. This rearrangement joins TRBV27 to TRBJ2-7; weak D call: TRBD2 (6 bases). The V end was cut by 0 bases, the J end by 2 bases, with 14 bases between. The CDR3 sequence is 16 residues long. Germline CDR1 reads MNHEY; CDR2 reads SMNVEV (reference sequence). The CDR3 DNA sequence: TGTGCCAGCAGTTTATCGGGACTCTCTCGCCCCTACGAGCAGTACTTC. This translates into CASSLSGLSRPYEQYF.

The V gene is TRBV11-2, the J gene TRBJ1-2; 7 bases are shared with TRBD1. In germline, CDR1 is SGHAT, CDR2 FQNNGV. V shed 0 bases, J shed 3 bases, and the junction held 10 bases outside the gene matches. This CDR3 has 17 residues. This CDR3 is CASSLETGGDRDYGYTF. The CDR3 DNA reads TGTGCCAGCAGCTTAGAGACGGGCGGAGACAGGGACTATGGCTACACCTTC. Drawing the rest from reference TRBV11-2 and TRBJ1-2, the complete variable domain is EAGVAQSPRYKIIEKRQSVAFWCNPISGHATLYWYQQILGQGPKLLIQFQNNGVVDDSQLPKDRFSAERLKGVDSTLKIQPAKLEDSAVYLCASSLETGGDRDYGYTFGSGTRLTVV.

The J gene is TRBJ1-1, the V gene TRBV19, with a weak D call TRBD1 (6 bases). The germline CDR1 and CDR2 sequences are LNHDA and SQIVND (reference sequence). The CDR3 contains 15 residues. With 5 bases removed from V and 4 bases from J, the gap between germline ends came to 17 bases. CDR3 bases: TGTGCCAGTAGTGCCACGGGACCAGGGGCCACTGAAGCTTTCTTT. It codes for CASSATGPGATEAFF.

The chain joins TRBV28 to TRBJ1-1; no definite D call. The germline CDR1 and CDR2 sequences are MDHEN and SYDVKM. The CDR3 extends over 14 amino acids. With 1 base removed from V and 4 bases from J, the gap between germline ends came to 10 bases. CDR3 in amino acids: CASSLSAGRTEAFF. As DNA, the CDR3 is TGTGCCAGCAGTTTATCCGCAGGTCGCACTGAAGCTTTCTTT.

The chain combines TRBV5-1 with TRBJ2-2; D call uncertain. The CDR3 covers 15 residues. Germline V gene data show CDR1 as SGHRS and CDR2 as YFSETQ. Trimming stripped 4 bases from V and 0 bases from J, with 10 bases between. The DNA of the CDR3 is TGCGCCAGCAGCACCGACATCACGAACACCGGGGAGCTGTTTTTT. It codes for CASSTDITNTGELFF.

The rearrangement joins TRBV9 to TRBJ2-1; 13 bases are shared with TRBD2. Germline CDR1 is SGDLS and CDR2 is YYNGEE. This CDR3 region has 16 residues. V lost 1 base and J lost 7; bases outside the gene matches: 5. The CDR3 nucleotides read TGTGCCAGCAGCGTACAACTAGCGGGGGGGCTAAATGAGCAGTTCTTC. Protein: CASSVQLAGGLNEQFF. Supplemented by reference TRBV9 and TRBJ2-1, the full variable domain reads DSGVTQTPKHLITATGQRVTLRCSPRSGDLSVYWYQQSLDQGLQFLIQYYNGEERAKGNILERFSAQQFPDLHSELNLSSLELGDSALYFCASSVQLAGGLNEQFFGPGTRLTVL.

The CDR3 sequence is CASTLDREQYF. CDR3 DNA sequence: TGTGCCAGCACCCTGGACAGGGAGCAGTACTTC. This chain uses TRBV7-9 with TRBJ2-7, with 7 bases identical to TRBD1. The CDR3 is made up of 11 amino acids. J gave up 7 bases and V 7 bases, and 4 bases lay outside the gene matches. Germline V gene data show CDR1 as SEHNR and CDR2 as FQNEAQ (reference sequence).

This clone appeared a few times. The V and J genes are TRBV4-2 and TRBJ1-1, with D possibly being TRBD1 (6 bases). The germline V gene encodes CDR1 LGHNA and CDR2 YNFKEQ. Trimming stripped 1 base from V and 3 bases from J, with 18 bases between. The CDR3 has 17 residues. Here the CDR3 reads CASSQGFILGAYTEAFF. The CDR3 coding sequence is TGTGCCAGCAGCCAAGGATTTATTTTGGGGGCTTACACTGAAGCTTTCTTT.

This clone has just one count. The chain recombines TRBV4-1 with TRBJ2-2; 11 bases fit TRBD2. Germline values: CDR1 MGHRA, CDR2 YSYEKL. CDR3 length equals 16 residues. Germline trimming cut 4 bases from V and 5 bases from J; bases unmatched to any gene: 6. CDR3 loop: CASSPGLAVGTGELFF. CDR3 coding DNA: TGCGCCAGCAGCCCGGGACTAGCGGTTGGTACCGGGGAGCTGTTTTTT.

This chain uses TRBV24-1 with TRBJ2-7; TRBD2 is a possible D gene (6 bases). Deletions cut 7 bases from V and 1 base from J, with 13 bases between. Germline CDR1 and CDR2: KGHDR and SFDVKD. The CDR3 runs 14 residues. The CDR3 DNA follows: TGTGCCACCAGCGCAGGAGGGTCTTCCTACGAGCAGTACTTC. As protein: CATSAGGSSYEQYF.

The chain recombines TRBV19 with TRBJ1-1; D is uncertain. In germline, CDR1 is LNHDA, CDR2 SQIVND (reference sequence). The V gene lost 5 bases and the J gene lost 3 bases, with 10 bases spanning the gap. The CDR3 is 13 amino acids. The CDR3 DNA follows: TGTGCCAGTAGTGCACCCTCGGACACTGAAGCTTTCTTT. Residues: CASSAPSDTEAFF. Full variable domain (remainder filled in from reference TRBV19 and TRBJ1-1): DGGITQSPKYLFRKEGQNVTLSCEQNLNHDAMYWYRQDPGQGLRLIYYSQIVNDFQKGDIAEGYSVSREKKESFPLTVTSAQKNPTAFYLCASSAPSDTEAFFGQGTRLTVV.

In DNA form, the CDR3 reads TGTGCCAGCAGTTACTCGAGTACAGGTCCCCAGCATTTT. This gives the protein CASSYSSTGPQHF. The chain uses TRBV6-5 and TRBJ1-5, with a possible D match to TRBD1 (5 bases). The CDR3 length is 13 residues. Germline V lookup: CDR1 MNHEY, CDR2 SVGAGI. V gave up 0 bases and J gave up 10 bases, with 10 bases separating them.

The V gene is TRBV9, the J gene TRBJ1-2, with 8 bases that match TRBD1. The CDR3 is 17 residues long. J gave up 8 bases and V 7 bases, and 22 bases lay outside the gene matches. CDR1 and CDR2 (germline): SGDLS, YYNGEE. CDR3 nucleotide sequence: TGTGCCAGCCGATGGGGCCGGGACAGGACCTACCTGGGGGGCTACACCTTC. Translation gives CASRWGRDRTYLGGYTF.